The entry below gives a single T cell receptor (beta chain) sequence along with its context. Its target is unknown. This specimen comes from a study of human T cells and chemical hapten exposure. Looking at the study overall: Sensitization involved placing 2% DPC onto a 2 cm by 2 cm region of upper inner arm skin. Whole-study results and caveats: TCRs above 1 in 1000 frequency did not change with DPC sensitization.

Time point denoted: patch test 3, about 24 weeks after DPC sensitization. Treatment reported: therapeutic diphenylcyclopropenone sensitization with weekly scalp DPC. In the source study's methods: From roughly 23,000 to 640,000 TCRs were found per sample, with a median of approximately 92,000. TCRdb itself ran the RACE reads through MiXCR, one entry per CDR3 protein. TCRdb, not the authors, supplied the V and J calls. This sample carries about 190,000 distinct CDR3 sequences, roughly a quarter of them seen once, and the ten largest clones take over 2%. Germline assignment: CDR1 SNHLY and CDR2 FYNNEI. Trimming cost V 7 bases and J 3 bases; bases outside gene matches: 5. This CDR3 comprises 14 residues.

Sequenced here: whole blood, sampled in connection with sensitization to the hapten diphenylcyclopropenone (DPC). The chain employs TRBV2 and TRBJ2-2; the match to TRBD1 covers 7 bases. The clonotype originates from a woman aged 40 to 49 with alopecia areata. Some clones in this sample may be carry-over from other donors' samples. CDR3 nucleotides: TGTGCCAGCACCAGGGGGTCCCACACCGGGGAGCTGTTTTTT. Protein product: CASTRGSHTGELFF.